This T cell receptor (beta chain) came from a study of T cell responses to AZD1222 COVID-19 vaccine. Note on this clone: The antigen is unknown. Other DNA sequences of this sample code for an identical CDR3.

The CDR3 runs 13 residues. Germline V gene data show CDR1 as MNHEY and CDR2 as SMNVEV (reference sequence). The V and J ends lost 4 bases and 10 bases respectively, with 11 bases between them. General study points: Repertoires were sampled only after the peak T cell response.

Repertoires were generated with immunoSEQ multiplex PCR, while TCRdb's copy carries only in-frame clones and drops some. The table records about 200,000 clones, about 90% of them present only once. Here the sequenced sample was peripheral blood, taken on day 0 of AZD1222 vaccination. J is TRBJ1-6 and V is TRBV27, with D maybe TRBD1 (6 bases). This clonotype was sampled from an adult in good health. The CDR3 DNA is TGTGCCAGCAGTTCTACAGGGCGGTCACCCCTCCACTTT. It is translated as CASSSTGRSPLHF.